In its sample, the clone carrying this T cell receptor beta chain was seen once. Its specificity is not known. The data were obtained in a study of cytomegalovirus exposure and HLA in healthy donors. PCR used 60 Vbeta primers and 13 Jbeta primers. Some clones are missing from TCRdb's copy, which holds only in-frame ones; the method was immunoSEQ multiplex PCR. The sample has fewer than 200,000 clones; about two thirds are singletons. Findings and caveats of the study: In a later analysis, most CMV-associated TCR beta chains appeared HLA-restricted. CMV serostatus stood as the only immune exposure information on hand.

The source of this sequence is a human donor in good health. The specimen was PBMCs.

The CDR3: CASSLNRGSTDTQYF. CDR3 sequence (DNA): TGTGCCAGCAGCTTAAACAGGGGGAGTACAGATACGCAGTATTTT. V usage is TRBV11-2 and J usage is TRBJ2-3, with 8 bases that match TRBD1. Germline CDR1 reads SGHAT; CDR2 reads FQNNGV. Unmatched junction bases numbered 4, after V lost 2 bases and J lost 3 bases. This CDR3 comprises 15 residues.